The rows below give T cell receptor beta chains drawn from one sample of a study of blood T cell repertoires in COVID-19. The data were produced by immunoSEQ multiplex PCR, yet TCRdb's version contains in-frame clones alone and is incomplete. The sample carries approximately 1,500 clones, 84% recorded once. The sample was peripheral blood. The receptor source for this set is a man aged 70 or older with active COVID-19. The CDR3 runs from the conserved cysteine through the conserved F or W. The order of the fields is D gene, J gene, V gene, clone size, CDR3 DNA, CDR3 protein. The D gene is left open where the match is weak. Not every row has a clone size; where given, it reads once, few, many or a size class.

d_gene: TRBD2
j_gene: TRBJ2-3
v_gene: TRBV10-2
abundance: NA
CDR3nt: TGCGCCAGCAGTGTAGGCGGGAGGGCCAAAGATACGCAGTATTTT
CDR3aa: CASSVGGRAKDTQYF

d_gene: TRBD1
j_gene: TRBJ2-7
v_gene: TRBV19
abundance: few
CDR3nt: TGTGCCAGTAGTATTTCGGGGACAGGGGTCTACGAGCAGTACTTC
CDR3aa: CASSISGTGVYEQYF

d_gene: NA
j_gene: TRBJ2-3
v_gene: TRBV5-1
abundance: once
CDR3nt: TGCGCCAGCTTACTAGACGGCACAGATACGCAGTATTTT
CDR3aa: CASLLDGTDTQYF

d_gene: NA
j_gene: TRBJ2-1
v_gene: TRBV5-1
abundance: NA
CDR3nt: TGCGCCAGCAGCTTGGCGGGAAGCTCCTACAATGAGCAGTTCTTC
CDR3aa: CASSLAGSSYNEQFF

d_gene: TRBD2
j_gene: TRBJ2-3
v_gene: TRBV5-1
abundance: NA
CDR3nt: TGCGCCAGCAGCCCGGGACTAGCGGGAGTTAGTTTGACAGATACGCAGTATTTT
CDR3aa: CASSPGLAGVSLTDTQYF

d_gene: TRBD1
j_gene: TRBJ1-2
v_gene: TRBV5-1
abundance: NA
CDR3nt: TGCGCCAGCAGCCCGGAGGGGGCAGGTGGCTACACCTTC
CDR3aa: CASSPEGAGGYTF

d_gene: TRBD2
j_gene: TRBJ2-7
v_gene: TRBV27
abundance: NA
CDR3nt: TGTGCCAGCAGTATAGCGGGAGAGTTTTACGAGCAGTACTTC
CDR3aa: CASSIAGEFYEQYF

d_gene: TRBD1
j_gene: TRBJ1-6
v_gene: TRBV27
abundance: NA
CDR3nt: TGTGCCAGCAGTTTCTACTCCAGGGGGCTCGACTATAATTCACCCCTCCACTTT
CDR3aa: CASSFYSRGLDYNSPLHF

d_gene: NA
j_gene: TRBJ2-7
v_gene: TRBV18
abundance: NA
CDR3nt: TGTGCCAGCTCACCACGAGCAAGCGCCGATAGCGAGCAGTACTTC
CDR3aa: CASSPRASADSEQYF

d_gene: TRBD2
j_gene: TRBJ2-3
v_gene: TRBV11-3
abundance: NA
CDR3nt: TGTGCCAGCAGCTTAGACCCCTCCCTTCGAACGGGGGGGCGTGGAGATACGCAGTATTTT
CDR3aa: CASSLDPSLRTGGRGDTQYF

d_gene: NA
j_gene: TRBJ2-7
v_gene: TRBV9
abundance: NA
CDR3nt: TGTGCCAGCAGCGTAGAGGGGTACGAGCAGTACTTC
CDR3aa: CASSVEGYEQYF

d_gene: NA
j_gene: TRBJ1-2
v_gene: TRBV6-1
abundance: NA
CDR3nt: TGTGCCAGCAGTGAAAGGGGCCACCGGCCCACGGGCTATGGCTACACCTTC
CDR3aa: CASSERGHRPTGYGYTF

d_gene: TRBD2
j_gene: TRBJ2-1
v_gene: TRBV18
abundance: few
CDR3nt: TGTGCCAGCTCACCCCCGGGGGGGAGCTCCTACAATGAGCAGTTCTTC
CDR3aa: CASSPPGGSSYNEQFF

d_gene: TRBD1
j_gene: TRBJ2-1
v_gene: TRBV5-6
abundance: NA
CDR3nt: TGTGCCAGCAGCTGGGACAGCGGCAATGAGCAGTTCTTC
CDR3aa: CASSWDSGNEQFF

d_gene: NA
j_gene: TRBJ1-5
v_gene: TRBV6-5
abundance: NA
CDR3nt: TGTGCCAGCTCACGGGATAGCAATCAGCCCCAGCATTTT
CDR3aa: CASSRDSNQPQHF

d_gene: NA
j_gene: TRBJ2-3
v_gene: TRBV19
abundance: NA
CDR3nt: TGTGCCAGTAGTAGAACCGGGACACCCGCCCAGGGGCAGTATTTT
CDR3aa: CASSRTGTPAQGQYF

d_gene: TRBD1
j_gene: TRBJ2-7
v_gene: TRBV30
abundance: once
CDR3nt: TGTGCCTGGAACCAAGGGGGCTTGACCTACGAGCAGTACTTC
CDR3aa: CAWNQGGLTYEQYF

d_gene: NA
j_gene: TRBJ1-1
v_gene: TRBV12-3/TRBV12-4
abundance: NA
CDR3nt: TGTGCCAGCAGTTTGAGGCACAGGGAGATAACTTTCTTT
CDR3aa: CASSLRHREITFF

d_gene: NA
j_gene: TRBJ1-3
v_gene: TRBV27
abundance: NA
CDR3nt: TGTGCCAGCAGTTCGGACTGGGCCTCTGGAAACACCATATATTTT
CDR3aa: CASSSDWASGNTIYF

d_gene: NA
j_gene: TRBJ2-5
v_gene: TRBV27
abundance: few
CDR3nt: TGTGCCAGCAGTTTATTCCCAGGGCACCAAGAGACCCAGTACTTC
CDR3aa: CASSLFPGHQETQYF

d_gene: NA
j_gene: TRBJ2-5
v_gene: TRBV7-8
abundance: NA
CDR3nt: TGTGCCAGCAGCTCCCCGGACCGGGCGGGGTTGTACGCCCAGTACTTC
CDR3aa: CASSSPDRAGLYAQYF

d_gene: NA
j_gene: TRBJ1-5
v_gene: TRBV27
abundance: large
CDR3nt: TGTGCCAGTTCCGACAGGTATAGCAATCAGCCCCAGCATTTT
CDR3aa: CASSDRYSNQPQHF

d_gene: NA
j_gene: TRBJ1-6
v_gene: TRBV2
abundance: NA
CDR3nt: TGTGCCAGCAGTGATGACTCTCATTCACCCCTCCACTTT
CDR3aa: CASSDDSHSPLHF

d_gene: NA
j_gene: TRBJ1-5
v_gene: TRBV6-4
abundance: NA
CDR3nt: TGTGCCAGCAGTGCCGGGTTGGGTCAGCCCCAGCATTTT
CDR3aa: CASSAGLGQPQHF

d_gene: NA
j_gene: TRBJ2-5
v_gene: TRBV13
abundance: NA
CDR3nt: TGTGCCAGCAGAGTTGCGGGGGCCGAGACCCAGTACTTC
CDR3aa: CASRVAGAETQYF

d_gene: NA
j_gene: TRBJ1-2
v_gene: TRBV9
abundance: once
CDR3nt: TGTGCCAGCAGCCCGCAAGGGGCGCCAATCTATGGCTACACCTTC
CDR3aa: CASSPQGAPIYGYTF

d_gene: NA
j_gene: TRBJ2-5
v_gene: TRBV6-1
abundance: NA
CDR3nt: TGTGCCAGCAGTGAATTAAGCTTGGAGACCCAGTACTTC
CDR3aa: CASSELSLETQYF

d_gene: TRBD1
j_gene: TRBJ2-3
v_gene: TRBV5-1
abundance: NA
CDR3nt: TGCGCCAGCACCGGGACAGGGAGTACAGATACGCAGTATTTT
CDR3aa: CASTGTGSTDTQYF

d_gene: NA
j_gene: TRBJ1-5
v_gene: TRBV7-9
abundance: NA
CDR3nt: TGTGCCAGCAGCCACAATTCGGCCGGGTTCCAGCCCCAGCATTTT
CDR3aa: CASSHNSAGFQPQHF

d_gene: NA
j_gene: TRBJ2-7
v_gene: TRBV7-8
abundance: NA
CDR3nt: TGTGCCAGCAGCTTAGTGTGGCGGGCGGACTACGAGCAGTACTTC
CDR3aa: CASSLVWRADYEQYF

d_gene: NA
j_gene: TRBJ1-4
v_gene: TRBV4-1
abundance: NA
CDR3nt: TGCGCCAGCAGCCAATCTCCGGCCGAGGGTGAAAAACTGTTTTTT
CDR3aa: CASSQSPAEGEKLFF

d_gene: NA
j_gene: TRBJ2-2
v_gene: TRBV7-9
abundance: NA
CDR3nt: TGTGCCAGCAGCTTAGGACAGTGGTCCGGGGAGCTGTTTTTT
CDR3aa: CASSLGQWSGELFF

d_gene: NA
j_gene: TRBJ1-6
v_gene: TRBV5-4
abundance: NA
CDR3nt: TGTGCCAGCAGCTTGGACGGGGTTAGCTCCTATAATTCACCCCTCCACTTT
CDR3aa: CASSLDGVSSYNSPLHF

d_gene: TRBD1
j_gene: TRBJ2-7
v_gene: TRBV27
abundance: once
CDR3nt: TGTGCCAGCAGTCCTGATCCCGGGACAGCTTCCTACGAGCAGTACTTC
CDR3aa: CASSPDPGTASYEQYF

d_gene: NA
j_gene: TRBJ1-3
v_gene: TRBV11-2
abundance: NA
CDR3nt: TGTGCCAGCAGCTTCGAGGGTTCTGGAAACACCATATATTTT
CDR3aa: CASSFEGSGNTIYF

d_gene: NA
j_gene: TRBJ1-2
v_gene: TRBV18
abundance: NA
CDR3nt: TGTGCCAGCGCCGCTGGGACACGAGGAAACAATTACTATGGCTACACCTTC
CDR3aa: CASAAGTRGNNYYGYTF

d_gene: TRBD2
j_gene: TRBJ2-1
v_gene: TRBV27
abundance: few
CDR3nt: TGTGCCAGCAGTCCTCCGGGGGGTTCCTACAATGAGCAGTTCTTC
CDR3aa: CASSPPGGSYNEQFF

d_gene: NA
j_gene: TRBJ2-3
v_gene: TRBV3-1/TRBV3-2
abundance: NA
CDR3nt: TGTGCCAGCAGCCAAGTTTGGGCGGGGGCGCCAATCACAGATACGCAGTATTTT
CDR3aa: CASSQVWAGAPITDTQYF

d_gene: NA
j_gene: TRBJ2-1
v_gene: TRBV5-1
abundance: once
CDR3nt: TGCGCCAGCAGCTTGGCCCAGGCGTATGAGCAGTTCTTC
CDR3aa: CASSLAQAYEQFF

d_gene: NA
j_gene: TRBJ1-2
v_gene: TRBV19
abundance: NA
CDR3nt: TGTGCCAGTAGTCTTGGACAGTCCGGCTCGGAGGGCTACACCTTC
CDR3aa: CASSLGQSGSEGYTF

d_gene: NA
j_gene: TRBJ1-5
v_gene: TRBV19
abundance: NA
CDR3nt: TGTGCCAGTTCCAGGTGGCATTTT
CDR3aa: CASSRWHF

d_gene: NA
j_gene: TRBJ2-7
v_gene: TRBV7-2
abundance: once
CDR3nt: TGTGCCAGCAGCTTACAGGAATGGTTCTACGAGCAGTACTTC
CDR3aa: CASSLQEWFYEQYF

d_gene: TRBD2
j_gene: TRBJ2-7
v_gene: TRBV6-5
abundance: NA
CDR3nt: TGTGCCAGCAGTTATACTAGCGGGGAGGTCACCTACGAGCAGTACTTC
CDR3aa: CASSYTSGEVTYEQYF

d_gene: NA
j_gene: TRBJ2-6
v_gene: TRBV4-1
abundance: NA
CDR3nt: TGCGCCAGCAGCCAAGGGGCCTCTGGGGCCAACGTCCTGACTTTC
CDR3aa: CASSQGASGANVLTF

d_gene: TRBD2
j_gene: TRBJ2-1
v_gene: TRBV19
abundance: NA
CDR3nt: TGTGCCAGTAGTATAGATTCGAGCGGGGCGAGCTCCTACAATGAGCAGTTCTTC
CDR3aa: CASSIDSSGASSYNEQFF

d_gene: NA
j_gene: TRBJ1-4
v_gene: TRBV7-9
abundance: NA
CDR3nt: TGTGCCAGCAGCAGGGATACAACTAATGAAAAACTGTTTTTT
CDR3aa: CASSRDTTNEKLFF

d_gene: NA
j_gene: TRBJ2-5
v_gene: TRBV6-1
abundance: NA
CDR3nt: TGTGCCAGCAGTGTGAGTGGAGGAACAGGGTTTAGGGAGACCCAGTACTTC
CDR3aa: CASSVSGGTGFRETQYF

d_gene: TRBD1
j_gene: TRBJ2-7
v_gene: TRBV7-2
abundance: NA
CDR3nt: TGTGCCAGCAGCTCCACCCGGGACAGCTCCTACGAGCAGTACTTC
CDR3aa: CASSSTRDSSYEQYF

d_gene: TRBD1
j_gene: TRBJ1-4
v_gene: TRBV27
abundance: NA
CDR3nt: TGTGCCAGCAGTTTCCGGGACAGGTCACAAAAACTGTTTTTT
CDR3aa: CASSFRDRSQKLFF

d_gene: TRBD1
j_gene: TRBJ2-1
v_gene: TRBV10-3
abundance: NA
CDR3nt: TGTGCCATGAGCGGGACAGGGAGAGACAATGAGCAGTTCTTC
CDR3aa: CAMSGTGRDNEQFF

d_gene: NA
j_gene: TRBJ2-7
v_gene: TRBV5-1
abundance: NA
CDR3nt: TGCGCCAGCAGGCCCACATCACCCTACGAGCAGTACTTC
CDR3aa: CASRPTSPYEQYF

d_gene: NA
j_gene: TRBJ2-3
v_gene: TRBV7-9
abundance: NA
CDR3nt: TGTGCCAGCACCGGGAGATCTAGCACAGATACGCAGTATTTT
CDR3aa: CASTGRSSTDTQYF

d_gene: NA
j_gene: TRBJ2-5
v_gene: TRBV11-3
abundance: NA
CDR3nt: TGTGCCAGCAGCCCAAACGGGGAGACCCAGTACTTC
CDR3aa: CASSPNGETQYF